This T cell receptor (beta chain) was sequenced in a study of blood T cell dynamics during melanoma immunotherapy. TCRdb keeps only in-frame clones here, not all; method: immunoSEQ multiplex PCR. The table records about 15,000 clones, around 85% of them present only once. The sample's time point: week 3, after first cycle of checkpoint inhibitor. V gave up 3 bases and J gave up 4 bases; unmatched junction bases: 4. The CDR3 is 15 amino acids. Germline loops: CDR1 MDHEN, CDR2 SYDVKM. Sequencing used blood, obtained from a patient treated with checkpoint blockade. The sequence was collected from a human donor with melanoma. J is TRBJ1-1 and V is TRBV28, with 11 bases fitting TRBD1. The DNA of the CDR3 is TGTGCCAGCAGTTTGGGGGGACAGGGGGGCACTGAAGCTTTCTTT. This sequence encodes CASSLGGQGGTEAFF.